Given below is one TCR beta chain in context. These data originate in a study of control samples from healthy donors and cancer patients. The CDR3 sequence is 15 residues long. Germline CDR1 reads MDHEN; CDR2 reads SYDVKM. Unmatched junction bases numbered 3, after V lost 4 bases and J lost 3 bases. Here immunoSEQ multiplex PCR was the method, and the copy in TCRdb shows in-frame clones only, minus some. The repertoire holds tens of thousands of clones, with about four fifths as singletons. Material for sequencing was PBMCs. This chain joins TRBV28 and TRBJ1-4; 9 bases agree with TRBD1. The receptor comes from a man aged 65 to 85 with lung cancer. CDR3 in DNA: TGTGCCAGCAGTTCAGGGACAGGGCCTAATGAAAAACTGTTTTTT. It translates to CASSSGTGPNEKLFF.